Listed here are 18 T cell receptor beta chains from one sample, sequenced in a study of cytomegalovirus exposure and HLA in healthy donors. The PCR made use of 60 Vbeta and 13 Jbeta primers. Produced via immunoSEQ multiplex PCR; TCRdb's table is partial and in-frame only. The table records around 210,000 clones, about 85% of them present only once. Sequencing was carried out using PBMCs. These receptors were taken from a girl aged 2 to 9 in good health and CMV-seronegative.

J is TRBJ2-7 and V is TRBV5-8, with a weak D call TRBD2 (5 bases). Germline V CDR1 and CDR2: SGHTS, YDEGEE. The V end lost 4 bases, the J end lost 1 base, and 9 bases lay between the germline ends. The CDR3 has 13 residues. In DNA, the CDR3 is TGTGCCAGCAGCGAGGGCCCGTCCTACGAGCAGTACTTC. It codes for CASSEGPSYEQYF.

The rearrangement uses TRBV7-8 and TRBJ2-4, with 10 bases fitting TRBD1. Trimming removed 1 base from V and 4 bases from J; junction bases left unmatched: 4. CDR1 SGHVS and CDR2 FQNEAQ come from the germline V gene. The CDR3 is made up of 16 amino acids. CDR3 nucleotides: TGTGCCAGCAGCTTAGAACGACAGGGGGCGAAAAACATTCAGTACTTC. It is translated as CASSLERQGAKNIQYF.

This clone showed up just once. This sequence joins TRBV7-8 and TRBJ2-3; 7 bases fit TRBD1. V gave up 8 bases and J gave up 5 bases; unmatched junction bases: 13. The germline V gene encodes CDR1 SGHVS and CDR2 FQNEAQ. The length of the CDR3 is 15 residues. CDR3 sequence reads: CASDPGQAKVDTQYF. Written as DNA, the CDR3 is TGTGCCAGCGATCCTGGACAGGCGAAGGTAGATACGCAGTATTTT. The whole variable domain, remainder taken from reference TRBV7-8 and TRBJ2-3, is GAGVSQSPRYKVAKRGQDVALRCDPISGHVSLFWYQQALGQGPEFLTYFQNEAQLDKSGLPSDRFFAERPEGSVSTLKIQRTQQEDSAVYLCASDPGQAKVDTQYFGPGTRLTVL.

This chain links TRBV7-9 with TRBJ1-5; 8 positions match TRBD1. The CDR3 spans 18 residues. The V gene's germline CDR1 is SEHNR and CDR2 FQNEAQ (reference sequence). The V gene end was trimmed by 5 bases and the J gene end by 9 bases; junction bases not matched to a gene: 21. The CDR3 DNA is TGTGCCAGCAGCCACGCGGACCTCGAACAGGGGGAGTTCGGGCCCCAGCATTTT. As protein: CASSHADLEQGEFGPQHF.

This clone was seen a handful of times. The chain recombines TRBV30 with TRBJ2-1; 7 nucleotides align to TRBD1. The CDR3 spans 16 residues. Germline loops: CDR1 GTSNPN, CDR2 SVGIG (reference sequence). With 0 bases clipped from V and 3 bases from J, the junction kept 8 bases outside the gene matches. The CDR3 sequence is CAWSVRRGPLYNEQFF. DNA of the CDR3: TGTGCCTGGAGTGTACGTAGGGGGCCCCTCTACAATGAGCAGTTCTTC.

The chain combines TRBV11-2 with TRBJ2-7; 7 nucleotides agree with TRBD1. Germline V CDR1 and CDR2: SGHAT, FQNNGV. The CDR3 contains 14 residues. Unmatched junction bases numbered 9, after V lost 5 bases and J lost 5 bases. CDR3: CASSPDRVANEQYF. The CDR3, as DNA: TGTGCCAGCAGCCCCGACAGGGTTGCCAACGAGCAGTACTTC. Supplemented by reference TRBV11-2 and TRBJ2-7, the full variable domain reads EAGVAQSPRYKIIEKRQSVAFWCNPISGHATLYWYQQILGQGPKLLIQFQNNGVVDDSQLPKDRFSAERLKGVDSTLKIQPAKLEDSAVYLCASSPDRVANEQYFGPGTRLTVT.

The chain uses TRBV5-1 and TRBJ1-1; no definite D call. The CDR3 totals 13 residues. The V gene lost 5 bases and the J gene lost 4 bases, with 12 bases spanning the gap. The V gene's germline CDR1 is SGHRS and CDR2 YFSETQ. The CDR3 is CASRGGLVTEAFF. In DNA, the CDR3 is TGCGCCAGCAGAGGAGGGCTGGTCACTGAAGCTTTCTTT. The full variable domain, its missing parts supplied by reference TRBV5-1 and TRBJ1-1, is KAGVTQTPRYLIKTRGQQVTLSCSPISGHRSVSWYQQTPGQGLQFLFEYFSETQRNKGNFPGRFSGRQFSNSRSEMNVSTLELGDSALYLCASRGGLVTEAFFGQGTRLTVV.

The chain links TRBV11-3 to TRBJ2-1; 7 bases fit TRBD2. The CDR3 has 17 residues. J lost 0 bases, V lost 5 bases, and 10 bases had no gene match. Germline values: CDR1 SGHNT, CDR2 YENEEA. In DNA form, the CDR3 reads TGTGCCAGCAGCCCCTATAGCGGGCGAAACTCCTACAATGAGCAGTTCTTC. Translated: CASSPYSGRNSYNEQFF.

The chain employs TRBV30 and TRBJ1-1, with a tentative D call TRBD1 (5 bases). Germline CDR1 reads GTSNPN; CDR2 reads SVGIG (reference sequence). Deletions cut 3 bases from V and 0 bases from J, with 11 bases between. The length of the CDR3 is 14 residues. CDR3 sequence: CAWRAGRLNTEAFF. In DNA, the CDR3 is TGTGCCTGGAGGGCGGGACGGCTGAACACTGAAGCTTTCTTT.

In its sample, this clone was seen a few times. The rearrangement links TRBV5-1 to TRBJ1-2, with 8 bases that match TRBD1. The length of the CDR3 is 15 residues. The J segment lost 3 bases and the V segment lost 4 bases, leaving 8 bases of the junction unmatched. Germline-derived CDR1 and CDR2 are SGHRS and YFSETQ. Here the CDR3 reads CASSPRQGTHYGYTF. CDR3 bases: TGCGCCAGCAGCCCCCGACAGGGGACCCACTATGGCTACACCTTC.

This rearrangement joins TRBV4-1 to TRBJ2-3; D is possibly TRBD2 (7 bases). Trimming took 1 base from V and 5 from J, leaving 16 bases between them. This CDR3 region has 16 residues. Germline V lookup: CDR1 MGHRA, CDR2 YSYEKL. The CDR3 nucleotides read TGCGCCAGCAGCCAAGTCATACCGGGGGGCAGAGATACGCAGTATTTT. It encodes CASSQVIPGGRDTQYF.

The chain employs TRBV5-1 and TRBJ2-1, with 10 bases matching TRBD2. This CDR3 contains 17 residues. In germline, CDR1 is SGHRS, CDR2 YFSETQ. The V segment lost 1 base and the J segment 6 bases; nucleotides outside the gene matches: 10. CDR3: CASSLLAGEVRGNEQFF. For the CDR3, the DNA is TGCGCCAGCAGCTTGCTAGCGGGAGAGGTTAGAGGCAATGAGCAGTTCTTC.

The chain couples TRBV15 to TRBJ2-1; the match to TRBD2 covers 13 bases. Trimming cost V 2 bases and J 6 bases; bases outside gene matches: 4. The CDR3 is made up of 16 amino acids. Germline V gene lookup returns CDR1 LNHNV and CDR2 YYDKDF (reference sequence). Here the CDR3 reads CATSRLTSGRGNEQFF. DNA of the CDR3: TGTGCCACCAGCAGACTCACTAGCGGGAGGGGCAATGAGCAGTTCTTC.

The chain has TRBV7-9 and TRBJ2-1; possible D gene TRBD2, 6 bases. CDR1 is SEHNR, CDR2 FQNEAQ, per germline (reference sequence). The CDR3 has 15 amino acids. The V gene lost 5 bases and the J gene lost 7 bases, with 18 bases spanning the gap. The DNA for the CDR3 is TGTGCCAGCAGCCCGGGAGTCGGACTCAGGAATGAGCAGTTCTTC. This encodes CASSPGVGLRNEQFF.

The chain carries TRBV2 and TRBJ2-5; no clear D gene. Per the germline V gene, CDR1 is SNHLY and CDR2 is FYNNEI. This CDR3 has 12 amino acids. The V end lost 6 bases, the J end lost 0 bases, and 5 bases lay between the germline ends. For the CDR3, the DNA is TGTGCCAGCAGGGGCGACCAAGAGACCCAGTACTTC. This codes for CASRGDQETQYF.

The rearrangement uses TRBV7-9 and TRBJ2-5, with a tentative D call TRBD1 (6 bases). Germline V CDR1 and CDR2: SEHNR, FQNEAQ (reference sequence). V was clipped by 3 bases and J by 2 bases, with 7 bases between them. The CDR3 extends over 13 amino acids. CDR3 nucleotides: TGTGCCAGCAGCTTTGGACAGCAAGAGACCCAGTACTTC. It encodes CASSFGQQETQYF.

The genes are TRBV6-5 and TRBJ2-2; TRBD1 might be the D (6 bases). The CDR3 spans 15 residues. The V gene lost 4 bases and the J gene lost 6 bases, with 15 bases spanning the gap. Germline V CDR1 and CDR2: MNHEY, SVGAGI. In DNA form, the CDR3 reads TGTGCCAGCAGTTCGCACAGGGCTACCGCCGGGGAGCTGTTTTTT. Amino acids: CASSSHRATAGELFF.

The chain has TRBV5-1 and TRBJ2-5; 7 bases are a match to TRBD2. The CDR3 length is 19 residues. J lost 5 bases, V lost 0 bases, and 19 bases had no gene match. Germline V gene data show CDR1 as SGHRS and CDR2 as YFSETQ. CDR3 coding DNA: TGCGCCAGCAGCTTGGACAGCGGCCAGACACTAGCGCTCAGGGAGACCCAGTACTTC. It is translated as CASSLDSGQTLALRETQYF.